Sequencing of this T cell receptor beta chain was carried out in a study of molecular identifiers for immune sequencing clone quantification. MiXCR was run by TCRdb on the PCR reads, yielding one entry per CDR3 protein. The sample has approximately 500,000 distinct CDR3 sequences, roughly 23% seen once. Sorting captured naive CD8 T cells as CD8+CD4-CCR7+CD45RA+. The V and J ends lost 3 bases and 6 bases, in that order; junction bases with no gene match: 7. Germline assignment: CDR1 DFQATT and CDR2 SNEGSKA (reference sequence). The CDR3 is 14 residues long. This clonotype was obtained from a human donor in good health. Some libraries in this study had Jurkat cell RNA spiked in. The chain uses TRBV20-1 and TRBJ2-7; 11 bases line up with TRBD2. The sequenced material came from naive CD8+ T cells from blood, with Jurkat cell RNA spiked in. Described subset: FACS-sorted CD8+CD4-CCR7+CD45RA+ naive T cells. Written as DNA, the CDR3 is TGCAGTGCTAGGGGGACTAGCGGATTCAGCGAGCAGTACTTC. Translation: CSARGTSGFSEQYF.